The T cell receptor beta chain under discussion was sequenced for a study of cytomegalovirus exposure and HLA in healthy donors. Assay used: immunoSEQ multiplex PCR; TCRdb lists only in-frame clones, some missing. Of 110,000 to 150,000 clones in the sample, approximately 93% are singletons; the top ten hold 0.6% to 0.8%. The TCR sequence derives from a man aged 18 to 29 in good health and CMV-seronegative. The sequencing sample was made of PBMCs.

CDR3 region: CSVDRWQGMSSYEQYV. The CDR3 DNA follows: TGCAGCGTTGATCGTTGGCAGGGGATGAGCTCCTACGAGCAGTACGTC. This chain links TRBV29-1 with TRBJ2-7; a weak D match, TRBD1 (6 bases). CDR3 length equals 16 residues. The V gene's germline CDR1 is SQVTM and CDR2 ANQGSEA. Trimming left V 3 bases short and J 0 bases short, with 18 bases between.